Shown below are 4 T cell receptor beta chains from a single sample sequenced in a study of blood T cell repertoires in COVID-19. Only in-frame clones appear in the TCRdb table, and some are missing; sequencing was by immunoSEQ multiplex PCR. The sample contains around 250,000 clones, 75% to 90% of which appear only once. The sequenced sample was PBMCs or T cells enriched from blood (not recorded which). The receptors come from a woman in her thirties with acute COVID-19.

CDR3: CASSLYGGSTDTQYF. CDR3 nucleotide sequence: TGTGCCAGCAGCCTGTACGGGGGAAGCACAGATACGCAGTATTTT. The chain uses TRBV9 and TRBJ2-3; a weak D match, TRBD2 (6 bases). V gave up 4 bases and J gave up 0 bases, with 12 bases separating them. The CDR3 runs to 15 residues. Germline CDR1 SGDLS, CDR2 YYNGEE. The variable domain in full, completed from reference TRBV9 and TRBJ2-3, reads DSGVTQTPKHLITATGQRVTLRCSPRSGDLSVYWYQQSLDQGLQFLIQYYNGEERAKGNILERFSAQQFPDLHSELNLSSLELGDSALYFCASSLYGGSTDTQYFGPGTRLTVL.

The rearrangement joins TRBV6-2 or TRBV6-3 to TRBJ1-3; D may be TRBD1 (5 bases). The CDR3 consists of 15 residues. V shed 4 bases and J shed 0 bases, with 10 bases lying between them. In germline, CDR1 is MNHEY, CDR2 SVGEGT. The CDR3 nucleotides are TGTGCCAGCAGTTCTGCAGGGTACTCTGGAAACACCATATATTTT. Amino acid sequence: CASSSAGYSGNTIYF.

The V call is TRBV2, the J call TRBJ2-5; 9 bases fit TRBD2. V lost 7 bases and J lost 2; bases outside the gene matches: 5. Germline V CDR1 and CDR2: SNHLY, FYNNEI. The CDR3 contains 14 residues. In DNA, the CDR3 is TGTGCCAGCACCCTAGCGGGGATACAAGAGACCCAGTACTTC. It encodes CASTLAGIQETQYF.

The chain joins TRBV5-4 to TRBJ1-5; D is possibly TRBD1 (5 bases). V was cut by 2 bases and J by 6 bases, with 15 bases left in between. CDR1 and CDR2 from the germline V gene are SGHNT and YYREEE (reference sequence). The CDR3 contains 15 residues. CDR3 nucleotide sequence: TGTGCCAGCAGCTTAGAAGGGGCGCCCGGTCAGCCCCAGCATTTT. It yields the protein CASSLEGAPGQPQHF.